This T cell receptor (beta chain) was sequenced in a study of a mutant IDH1 vaccine in newly diagnosed glioma. Looking at the study overall: Patients received vaccination from 4-6 weeks after radiotherapy alone, or with temozolomide cycles. Patients previously underwent radiotherapy, temozolomide, or both, and most underwent both. Study-level points and caveats: It was 85% to 95% of patients that developed vaccine-induced immune responses.

The germline CDR1 and CDR2 sequences are MNHEY and SMNVEV (reference sequence). CDR3 length: 15 amino acids. Trimming shortened V by 5 bases and J by 6 bases, and 17 bases separated the two germline ends. The sample holds one count of this clone. Its specificity is unknown. Sequencing was performed with immunoSEQ multiplex PCR; in TCRdb, only in-frame clones are kept and a portion is missing. The sample includes about 56,000 clones, about 89% seen only once; the top ten take roughly 1.5%. Indicated time point: week 23, last vaccination. Vaccination comprised doses that each held 300 ug of mutant IDH1 20-mer peptide, plus topical imiquimod.

The V gene is TRBV27, the J gene TRBJ2-1, with a tentative D call TRBD2 (6 bases). The sequencing used PBMCs, collected from a glioma patient whose treatment included an IDH1 peptide vaccine. This receptor was identified in a man aged 35-49 years with glioma. CDR3 sequence reads: CASSLGLAGGNEQFF. The CDR3 nucleotides are TGTGCCAGCAGTCTGGGTCTAGCCGGGGGCAATGAGCAGTTCTTC.